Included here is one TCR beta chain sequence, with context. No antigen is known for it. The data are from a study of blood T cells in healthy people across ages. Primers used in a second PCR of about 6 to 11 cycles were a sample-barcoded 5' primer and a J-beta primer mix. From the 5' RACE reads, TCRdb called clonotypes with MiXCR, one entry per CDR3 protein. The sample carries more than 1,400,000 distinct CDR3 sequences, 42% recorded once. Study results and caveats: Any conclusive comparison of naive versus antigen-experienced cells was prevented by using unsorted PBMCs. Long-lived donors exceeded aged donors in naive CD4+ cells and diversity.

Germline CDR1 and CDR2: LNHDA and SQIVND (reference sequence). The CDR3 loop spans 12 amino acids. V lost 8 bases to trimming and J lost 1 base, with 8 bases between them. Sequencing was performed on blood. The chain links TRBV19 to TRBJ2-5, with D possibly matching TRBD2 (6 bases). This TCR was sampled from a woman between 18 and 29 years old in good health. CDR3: CASSTSQETQYF. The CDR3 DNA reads TGTGCCAGTTCGACTAGCCAAGAGACCCAGTACTTC.